Listed below are T cell receptor beta chains from one sample, sequenced in a study of CD8+CD57+ T cells in acquired aplastic anemia. TCRdb reanalysed the reads using MiXCR and keeps one entry per CDR3 protein. The table shows around 200,000 distinct CDR3 sequences, with roughly half occurring only once. The sample taken for sequencing was sorted CD4+, CD8+, or CD8+CD57+ T cells (not recorded which) from PBMCs. The receptors shown here come from a human donor in good health, serving as a control. CDR3s include the opening cysteine and the closing phenylalanine or tryptophan. Each record gives: V gene, D gene, J gene, clone size, CDR3 protein, CDR3 DNA. A D gene is named only where the DNA matches it firmly. Where a row states a size, it is once, few, many or the class of an expanded clone; other rows omit it.

v_call: TRBV15
d_call: -
j_call: TRBJ1-1
clone_size: -
cdr3_aa: CATSRGHFRLDTEAFF
cdr3_nt: TGTGCCACCAGCAGAGGACATTTCCGGCTGGACACTGAAGCTTTCTTT

v_call: TRBV10-2
d_call: TRBD1
j_call: TRBJ2-7
clone_size: -
cdr3_aa: CASSATGHEQYF
cdr3_nt: TGCGCCAGCAGTGCGACAGGGCACGAGCAGTACTTC

v_call: TRBV10-2
d_call: TRBD1
j_call: TRBJ2-3
clone_size: once
cdr3_aa: CASNAGTGADTQYF
cdr3_nt: TGTGCCAGCAACGCCGGGACAGGGGCAGATACGCAGTATTTT

v_call: TRBV7-2
d_call: -
j_call: TRBJ2-5
clone_size: few
cdr3_aa: CASSLETGQWETQYF
cdr3_nt: TGTGCCAGCAGCTTAGAGACAGGCCAGTGGGAGACCCAGTACTTC

v_call: TRBV20-1
d_call: -
j_call: TRBJ2-2
clone_size: -
cdr3_aa: CSAKWGDATNTGELFF
cdr3_nt: TGCAGTGCTAAGTGGGGCGACGCGACGAACACCGGGGAGCTGTTTTTT

v_call: TRBV19
d_call: TRBD2
j_call: TRBJ2-3
clone_size: -
cdr3_aa: CAASETSGTDTQYF
cdr3_nt: TGTGCCGCTTCAGAGACTAGCGGGACAGATACGCAGTATTTT

v_call: TRBV7-2
d_call: -
j_call: TRBJ2-2
clone_size: many
cdr3_aa: CASSLAGQHTGELFF
cdr3_nt: TGTGCCAGCAGCTTGGCGGGACAGCACACCGGGGAGCTGTTTTTT

v_call: TRBV2
d_call: TRBD1
j_call: TRBJ1-4
clone_size: -
cdr3_aa: CASSRQTGTNEKLFF
cdr3_nt: TGTGCCAGCAGTCGTCAGACAGGGACTAATGAAAAACTGTTTTTT

v_call: TRBV18
d_call: -
j_call: TRBJ2-7
clone_size: -
cdr3_aa: CAGSPAYEQYF
cdr3_nt: TGTGCCGGCTCACCCGCCTACGAGCAGTACTTC

v_call: TRBV7-2
d_call: -
j_call: TRBJ2-7
clone_size: -
cdr3_aa: CASSLLTGPYEQYF
cdr3_nt: TGTGCCAGCAGCTTGTTGACAGGCCCCTACGAGCAGTACTTC

v_call: TRBV29-1
d_call: TRBD1
j_call: TRBJ2-7
clone_size: -
cdr3_aa: CSVDGDRGDEQYF
cdr3_nt: TGCAGCGTTGATGGGGACAGGGGGGACGAGCAGTACTTC

v_call: TRBV11-3
d_call: TRBD1
j_call: TRBJ2-2
clone_size: -
cdr3_aa: CASSLGLRDRAGELFF
cdr3_nt: TGTGCCAGCAGCTTAGGCCTCCGGGACAGGGCCGGGGAGCTGTTTTTT

v_call: TRBV2
d_call: -
j_call: TRBJ2-1
clone_size: -
cdr3_aa: CARPRERQGSALYNEQFF
cdr3_nt: TGTGCTAGACCAAGGGAAAGGCAGGGGTCGGCCTTATACAATGAGCAGTTCTTC

v_call: TRBV5-1
d_call: TRBD1
j_call: TRBJ1-2
clone_size: -
cdr3_aa: CASSLSGDRAVYTF
cdr3_nt: TGTGCCAGCAGCCTCTCGGGGGACAGGGCGGTATACACCTTC

v_call: TRBV2
d_call: TRBD1
j_call: TRBJ1-5
clone_size: -
cdr3_aa: CASGQGFNQPQHF
cdr3_nt: TGTGCCAGTGGACAGGGTTTTAATCAGCCCCAGCATTTT

v_call: TRBV25-1
d_call: -
j_call: TRBJ2-7
clone_size: -
cdr3_aa: CASSESGGLSSYEQYF
cdr3_nt: TGTGCCAGCAGTGAATCCGGGGGCCTTAGCTCCTACGAGCAGTACTTC

v_call: TRBV9
d_call: TRBD1
j_call: TRBJ1-6
clone_size: -
cdr3_aa: CASSASSPGTGSSPFHF
cdr3_nt: TGTGCCAGCAGCGCCAGCAGCCCCGGGACAGGAAGCTCACCCTTCCACTTT

v_call: TRBV7-8
d_call: -
j_call: TRBJ2-7
clone_size: -
cdr3_aa: CASSLGPTAYEQYF
cdr3_nt: TGTGCCAGCAGCTTAGGACCGACGGCCTACGAGCAGTACTTC

v_call: TRBV12-3/TRBV12-4
d_call: -
j_call: TRBJ2-1
clone_size: -
cdr3_aa: CASSSNVRHARQFF
cdr3_nt: TGTGCCAGCAGTTCGAACGTTCGACATGCTAGGCAGTTCTTC

v_call: TRBV12-3/TRBV12-4
d_call: -
j_call: TRBJ1-3
clone_size: many
cdr3_aa: CASTYIGNTIYF
cdr3_nt: TGTGCCAGCACCTATATTGGAAACACCATATATTTT

v_call: TRBV25-1
d_call: TRBD2
j_call: TRBJ2-7
clone_size: -
cdr3_aa: CASSGAGGNGPYEQYF
cdr3_nt: TGTGCCAGCAGTGGAGCGGGGGGGAACGGACCCTACGAGCAGTACTTC

v_call: TRBV7-9
d_call: -
j_call: TRBJ2-2
clone_size: many
cdr3_aa: CASSLVPGELFF
cdr3_nt: TGTGCCAGCAGCTTAGTACCCGGGGAGCTGTTTTTT

v_call: TRBV12-3/TRBV12-4
d_call: -
j_call: TRBJ1-5
clone_size: many
cdr3_aa: CASSWMGGKEPQHF
cdr3_nt: TGTGCCAGCAGCTGGATGGGGGGGAAGGAGCCCCAGCATTTT

v_call: TRBV2
d_call: TRBD1
j_call: TRBJ2-7
clone_size: -
cdr3_aa: CASRGIVGTGGRGVQYF
cdr3_nt: TGTGCCAGCAGAGGGATCGTGGGGACAGGGGGCAGAGGTGTGCAGTACTTC

v_call: TRBV6-5
d_call: -
j_call: TRBJ1-5
clone_size: many
cdr3_aa: CASSYSGGGGNQPQHF
cdr3_nt: TGTGCCAGCAGTTACTCGGGGGGGGGAGGCAATCAGCCCCAGCATTTT

v_call: TRBV7-3
d_call: -
j_call: TRBJ1-6
clone_size: -
cdr3_aa: CASSLPLSPLHF
cdr3_nt: TGTGCCAGCAGCCTCCCTCTGTCACCCCTCCACTTT

v_call: TRBV5-5
d_call: -
j_call: TRBJ1-4
clone_size: -
cdr3_aa: CASSLDWGPNEKLFF
cdr3_nt: TGTGCCAGCAGCTTAGATTGGGGTCCTAATGAAAAACTGTTTTTT

v_call: TRBV19
d_call: TRBD1
j_call: TRBJ1-2
clone_size: -
cdr3_aa: CASSRPGQGSYTF
cdr3_nt: TGTGCCAGTAGCCGACCGGGACAGGGAAGCTACACCTTC

v_call: TRBV6-2/TRBV6-3
d_call: -
j_call: TRBJ2-2
clone_size: -
cdr3_aa: CASTTGGGELFF
cdr3_nt: TGTGCCAGCACAACAGGCGGCGGGGAGCTGTTTTTT

v_call: TRBV20-1
d_call: -
j_call: TRBJ1-6
clone_size: once
cdr3_aa: CSASDQDSNSPLHF
cdr3_nt: TGCAGTGCTAGTGATCAGGACAGCAATTCACCCCTCCACTTT

v_call: TRBV4-3
d_call: -
j_call: TRBJ1-1
clone_size: many
cdr3_aa: CASSSQGGTEAFF
cdr3_nt: TGCGCCAGCAGCTCCCAGGGTGGTACTGAAGCTTTCTTT

v_call: TRBV9
d_call: -
j_call: TRBJ2-5
clone_size: once
cdr3_aa: CASSLPTVQETQYF
cdr3_nt: TGTGCCAGCAGCTTACCGACAGTTCAAGAGACCCAGTACTTC

v_call: TRBV7-3
d_call: TRBD1
j_call: TRBJ2-5
clone_size: -
cdr3_aa: CASSLDPGQGKTQYF
cdr3_nt: TGTGCCAGCAGCTTAGACCCGGGACAGGGAAAGACCCAGTACTTC

v_call: TRBV19
d_call: TRBD1
j_call: TRBJ2-7
clone_size: -
cdr3_aa: CANSFAPGQGAYEQYF
cdr3_nt: TGTGCCAACAGCTTCGCCCCGGGACAGGGGGCTTACGAGCAGTACTTC

v_call: TRBV19
d_call: -
j_call: TRBJ1-5
clone_size: -
cdr3_aa: CASSTPPGFSWRGQPQHF
cdr3_nt: TGTGCCAGTAGTACCCCGCCAGGATTTTCATGGCGAGGTCAGCCCCAGCATTTT

v_call: TRBV9
d_call: -
j_call: TRBJ1-4
clone_size: many
cdr3_aa: CASSVEAWGRENEKLFF
cdr3_nt: TGTGCCAGCAGCGTAGAGGCCTGGGGCAGGGAGAATGAAAAACTGTTTTTT

v_call: TRBV3-1
d_call: TRBD2
j_call: TRBJ2-3
clone_size: -
cdr3_aa: CASSQHGTSGEGYF
cdr3_nt: TGTGCCAGCAGCCAACATGGGACTAGCGGGGAAGGGTATTTT

v_call: TRBV5-1
d_call: TRBD1
j_call: TRBJ1-2
clone_size: many
cdr3_aa: CASSRDRGSNYGYTF
cdr3_nt: TGCGCCAGCAGCCGGGACAGGGGATCTAACTATGGCTACACCTTC

v_call: TRBV20-1
d_call: -
j_call: TRBJ1-1
clone_size: -
cdr3_aa: CSARRGGNTEAFF
cdr3_nt: TGCAGTGCTAGAAGGGGTGGAAACACTGAAGCTTTCTTT

v_call: TRBV27
d_call: -
j_call: TRBJ1-4
clone_size: once
cdr3_aa: CASTPQGLINEKLFF
cdr3_nt: TGTGCCAGCACCCCACAGGGACTCATTAATGAAAAACTGTTTTTT

v_call: TRBV4-1
d_call: -
j_call: TRBJ1-1
clone_size: many
cdr3_aa: CASSRLTGTMNTEAFF
cdr3_nt: TGCGCCAGCAGTCGCCTCACAGGAACCATGAACACTGAAGCTTTCTTT

v_call: TRBV9
d_call: -
j_call: TRBJ1-5
clone_size: -
cdr3_aa: CASSAGNGNQPQHF
cdr3_nt: TGTGCCAGCAGCGCAGGGAACGGCAATCAGCCCCAGCATTTT

v_call: TRBV7-6
d_call: -
j_call: TRBJ1-5
clone_size: -
cdr3_aa: CASSVLVDQPQHF
cdr3_nt: TGTGCCAGCAGCGTCCTGGTTGATCAGCCCCAGCATTTT